This entry lists 20 T cell receptor beta chains sequenced from one sample in a study of T cell repertoires in cytomegalovirus infection (dated by TCRdb to between 2018 and 2021). Instrument on record: Illumina HiSeq 1500. TCRdb reprocessed the public reads (quality trimming at Q25 with fastp, clone calling with MiXCR) and kept in-frame beta chains. A single entry per CDR3 protein holds the most common genes and DNA from its merged rows. A total of some 680,000 distinct CDR3 sequences appear in this sample, 35% of them only once. The ten largest clones take up 2.5% to 3.5% of the sample. Sequenced sample: PBMCs. The receptors here all came from a human donor in good health (CMV status not recorded). Some clones in this sample may be carry-over from other donors' samples.

This clonotype showed up just a few times. The chain employs TRBV19 and TRBJ2-7; D assignment may be TRBD1 or TRBD2 (5 bases each). The CDR3 runs 13 residues. V lost 5 bases and J 3 bases, leaving 11 bases between the germline ends. Germline V CDR1 and CDR2: LNHDA, SQIVND (reference sequence). CDR3 sequence reads: CASSPWDGYEQYF. CDR3 nucleotides: TGTGCCAGTAGTCCTTGGGACGGCTACGAGCAGTACTTC.

The chain employs TRBV11-1 and TRBJ2-3; D is unresolved. This CDR3 has 15 residues. CDR1 SGHAT and CDR2 FQDESV come from the germline V gene (reference sequence). Deletions cut 6 bases from V and 4 bases from J, with 17 bases between. The CDR3 nucleotides are TGTGCCAGCAGACCATCCACCAGAATGTCAGATACGCAGTATTTT. Amino acid sequence: CASRPSTRMSDTQYF.

The chain carries TRBV28 and TRBJ1-2; no clear D. CDR3 length: 14 amino acids. V dropped 6 bases and J dropped 4 bases, with 15 bases sitting between them. Germline values: CDR1 MDHEN, CDR2 SYDVKM. The CDR3 nucleotides read TGTGCCAGCAGCCAACCGGGTCCCGGCTATGGCTACACCTTC. Amino acid sequence: CASSQPGPGYGYTF.

J is TRBJ2-3 and V is TRBV29-1; 13 bases line up with TRBD2. Germline CDR1 reads SQVTM; CDR2 reads ANQGSEA. Trimming took 6 bases from V and 6 from J; bases not matched to a gene: 6. The CDR3 contains 14 residues. The CDR3 region is CSVGLAGKGDTQYF. The CDR3 coding sequence is TGCAGCGTGGGACTAGCGGGGAAAGGGGATACGCAGTATTTT.

This clonotype appeared a single time. An end of the junction differs from the germline gene, which may be a read error. This sequence joins TRBV19 and TRBJ2-7, with 9 positions matching TRBD1. Germline V lookup: CDR1 LNHDA, CDR2 SQIVND (reference sequence). This CDR3 has 13 residues. As DNA, the CDR3 is TGTGACAGTAGGAGGACAGGGGTCTACGAGCAGTACTTC. It encodes CDSRRTGVYEQYF.

This chain's CDR3 is CASSLRGRSTDTQYF. In nucleotides, the CDR3 is TGTGCCAGCAGCTTAAGGGGACGGAGCACAGATACGCAGTATTTT. V is TRBV7-3 and J is TRBJ2-3; D may match TRBD1 or TRBD2 (5 bases each). V lost 1 base and J lost 0, with 8 bases in between. The CDR3 covers 15 residues. CDR1 is SGHTA, CDR2 FQGTGA, per germline.

The genes are TRBV25-1 and TRBJ1-1, with TRBD1 identical over 7 bases. CDR3 length: 14 residues. The ends lost 6 bases at V and 13 bases at J; junction bases unmatched: 17. Germline loops: CDR1 MGHDK, CDR2 SYGVNS. CDR3 amino acids: CASRASGQNTEYFF. The DNA for the CDR3 is TGTGCCAGCAGGGCCTCGGGACAGAACACGGAATATTTCTTT.

The V call is TRBV12-3 or TRBV12-4, the J call TRBJ2-5; 10 bases fit TRBD2. The V gene end was trimmed by 2 bases and the J gene end by 1 base; junction bases not matched to a gene: 1. The CDR3 runs 15 residues. The CDR3 region has the DNA TGTGCCAGCAGTTTACTAGCGGGAGTCCAAGAGACCCAGTACTTC. It specifies CASSLLAGVQETQYF.

This chain connects TRBV28 to TRBJ2-7; D gene uncertain. Germline CDR1 MDHEN, CDR2 SYDVKM. Between the trimmed V and J ends, which lost 6 bases and 2 bases, there was a span of 23 bases. CDR3 length equals 17 residues. This CDR3 is CASSQDSRVGFAYEQYF. DNA of the CDR3: TGTGCCAGCAGCCAAGATTCCCGGGTTGGTTTCGCCTACGAGCAGTACTTC.

This clonotype was counted between two and nine times. The genes are TRBV3-1 and TRBJ2-5, with 8 bases matching TRBD1. The germline gives CDR1 LGHDT, CDR2 YNNKEL (reference sequence). The J segment lost 1 base and the V segment lost 4 bases, leaving 11 bases of the junction unmatched. The CDR3 spans 17 residues. CDR3 in amino acids: CASSPTDRAILQETQYF. The CDR3 bases are TGTGCCAGCAGCCCCACGGACAGGGCCATCCTCCAAGAGACCCAGTACTTC.

The chain joins TRBV12-3 or TRBV12-4 to TRBJ2-3, with 10 nucleotides matching TRBD2. CDR3 length: 15 residues. V was pared by 6 bases and J by 4 bases, with 7 bases of the junction left unmatched. Here the CDR3 reads CASRSSGSGADTQYF. The CDR3 region has the DNA TGTGCCAGCAGGTCTAGCGGGAGTGGGGCAGATACGCAGTATTTT.

This clonotype has just a few counts. The chain couples TRBV6-1 to TRBJ1-3, with D possibly matching TRBD1 (6 bases). The CDR3 covers 15 residues. Trimming cost V 0 bases and J 5 bases, with 11 bases left between them. Germline V CDR1 and CDR2: MNHNS, SASEGT. This CDR3 reads CASSEASGHRNTIYF. The CDR3 nucleotides read TGTGCCAGCAGTGAAGCGTCGGGACACAGAAACACCATATATTTT.

This clonotype was observed many times. The rearrangement joins TRBV7-6 to TRBJ1-1; D is undetermined. The CDR3 consists of 16 residues. CDR1 is SGHVS and CDR2 is FNYEAQ in the germline V gene. V dropped 0 bases and J dropped 4 bases, with 15 bases sitting between them. The CDR3 region is CASSLAGSGEGTEAFF. The CDR3 DNA reads as TGTGCCAGCAGCTTAGCGGGCAGTGGCGAAGGCACTGAAGCTTTCTTT.

The chain recombines TRBV20-1 with TRBJ2-7; no firm D call. Trimming removed 6 bases at V and 0 bases at J, with 12 bases between. CDR3 size: 13 residues. The germline gives CDR1 DFQATT, CDR2 SNEGSKA (reference sequence). The CDR3 DNA follows: TGCAGTGCCAACGGACCCAGCTCCTACGAGCAGTACTTC. Translation: CSANGPSSYEQYF.

This clonotype has only a few counts. The DNA of the CDR3 is TGTGCCACTTCGAGCTCCTATAATTCACCCCTCCACTTT. Translation gives CATSSSYNSPLHF. The V gene is TRBV28, the J gene TRBJ1-6; D gene ambiguous. V was cut by 10 bases and J by 0 bases, with 7 bases left in between. The V gene's germline CDR1 is MDHEN and CDR2 SYDVKM. This CDR3 is built from 13 residues.

This clonotype was seen ten or more times. The chain has TRBV7-2 and TRBJ2-6; 9 nucleotides match TRBD2. Looked up from germline, CDR1 is SGHTA and CDR2 is FQGNSA. The V gene end was trimmed by 5 bases and the J gene end by 0 bases; junction bases not matched to a gene: 11. This CDR3 contains 19 residues. The DNA of the CDR3 is TGTGCCAGCAGCCCCCGGCTAGCGGGGTTTAGCTCTGGGGCCAACGTCCTGACTTTC. Encoded protein: CASSPRLAGFSSGANVLTF.

On this clonotype itself: The CDR3 does not close with the conserved phenylalanine or tryptophan, likely indicating a read error. No DNA is shown, since the ends of the CDR3 on it are uncertain; the CDR3 is the one TCRdb lists. This CDR3 reads CASSLSGGNQPKHC. The rearrangement links TRBV7-6 to TRBJ1-5. The CDR3 region is 14 residues in length, termini included. CDR1 is SGHVS, CDR2 FNYEAQ, per germline.

The gene calls are TRBV7-9 and TRBJ1-1, with 7 bases matching TRBD1. The V gene end was trimmed by 6 bases and the J gene end by 6 bases; junction bases not matched to a gene: 10. Per the germline V gene, CDR1 is SEHNR and CDR2 is FQNEAQ (reference sequence). This CDR3 is built from 14 residues. The CDR3 loop is CASRPQGEFAEAFF. CDR3 nucleotides: TGTGCCAGCAGACCCCAGGGGGAGTTTGCTGAAGCTTTCTTT. Complete variable domain (other parts from reference TRBV7-9 and TRBJ1-1): DTGVSQNPRHKITKRGQNVTFRCDPISEHNRLYWYRQTLGQGPEFLTYFQNEAQLEKSRLLSDRFSAERPKGSFSTLEIQRTEQGDSAMYLCASRPQGEFAEAFFGQGTRLTVV.

This clonotype is a singleton in its sample. This chain's CDR3 is CASRAGTGVDGYTF. For the CDR3, the DNA is TGTGCCAGTCGAGCCGGGACAGGGGTTGATGGCTACACCTTC. The chain links TRBV6-2 or TRBV6-3 to TRBJ1-2; 10 bases align to TRBD1. V dropped 9 bases and J dropped 6; count of bases not matched to a gene: 10. CDR1 and CDR2 (germline): MNHEY, SVGEGT. The CDR3 consists of 14 residues.

Comments on this clonotype: This may come from a read error, since a much larger clone is one base off. Because the CDR3 is missing its conserved closing phenylalanine or tryptophan, this is likely a read error. The CDR3 DNA is TGTGCCAGCAGCAGAAACAATCAGCCCCAGCATTGT. Translating gives CASSRNNQPQHC. The chain carries TRBV7-2 and TRBJ1-5; D ambiguous. Deletions cut 5 bases from V and 3 bases from J, with 5 bases between. CDR3 length: 12 amino acids. Looked up from germline, CDR1 is SGHTA and CDR2 is FQGNSA.